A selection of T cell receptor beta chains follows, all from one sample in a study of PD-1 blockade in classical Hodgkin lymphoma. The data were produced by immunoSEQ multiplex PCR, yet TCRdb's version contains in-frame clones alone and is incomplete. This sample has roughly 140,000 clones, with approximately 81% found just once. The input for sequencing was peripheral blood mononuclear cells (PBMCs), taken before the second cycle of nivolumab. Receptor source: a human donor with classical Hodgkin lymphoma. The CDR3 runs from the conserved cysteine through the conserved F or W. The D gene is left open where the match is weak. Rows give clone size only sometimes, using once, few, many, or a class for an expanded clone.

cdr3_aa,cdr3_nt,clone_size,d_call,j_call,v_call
CASSPGEGIPYEQYF,TGTGCCAGCAGCCCGGGGGAGGGAATCCCCTACGAGCAGTACTTC,-,TRBD2,TRBJ2-7,TRBV7-2
CASSQQFNYGYTF,TGTGCCAGCAGCCAACAGTTTAACTATGGCTACACCTTC,few,-,TRBJ1-2,TRBV25-1
CASGLGVVSYEQYF,TGTGCTAGTGGTTTGGGGGTGGTTTCCTACGAGCAGTACTTC,-,-,TRBJ2-7,TRBV12-5
CASSLVRGDQPQHF,TGTGCCAGCAGCTTAGTCCGGGGGGATCAGCCCCAGCATTTT,-,-,TRBJ1-5,TRBV7-8
CASSATLAGGGNEQFF,TGTGCCAGCAGTGCTACCCTAGCGGGGGGGGGCAATGAGCAGTTCTTC,-,TRBD2,TRBJ2-1,TRBV27
CASRNPKDRESYNEQFF,TGTGCCAGCCGGAACCCCAAGGACAGGGAATCCTACAATGAGCAGTTCTTC,-,TRBD1,TRBJ2-1,TRBV27
CATSRDRRGGNTDTQYF,TGTGCCACCAGCAGAGATCGGCGGGGGGGTAACACAGATACGCAGTATTTT,-,TRBD2,TRBJ2-3,TRBV15
CASSFGTQGAQHF,TGTGCCAGTAGTTTTGGGACCCAAGGGGCCCAGCATTTT,-,-,TRBJ1-5,TRBV19
CASSLDRAGGHTGELFF,TGCGCCAGCAGCTTGGATCGGGCGGGAGGCCACACCGGGGAGCTGTTTTTT,-,TRBD2,TRBJ2-2,TRBV5-1
CASSSGTGNTEAFF,TGTGCCAGCAGCTCTGGGACAGGGAACACTGAAGCTTTCTTT,-,TRBD1,TRBJ1-1,TRBV7-3
CSVDGQGSYEQYF,TGCAGCGTTGATGGGCAGGGAAGCTACGAGCAGTACTTC,-,-,TRBJ2-7,TRBV29-1
CAWMTQGETQYF,TGTGCCTGGATGACACAGGGAGAGACCCAGTACTTC,-,-,TRBJ2-5,TRBV30
CASSLASMAGAGETQYF,TGTGCCAGCAGCTTGGCGTCTATGGCGGGAGCAGGAGAGACCCAGTACTTC,-,TRBD2,TRBJ2-5,TRBV5-5
CASSKWSTDTQYF,TGTGCCAGCAGTAAATGGAGCACAGATACGCAGTATTTT,few,-,TRBJ2-3,TRBV28
CASSLRGEAFF,TGTGCCAGCAGTTTACGGGGTGAAGCTTTCTTT,-,-,TRBJ1-1,TRBV28
CASSQTGLHNEQFF,TGTGCCAGCAGCCAAACCGGACTTCACAATGAGCAGTTCTTC,-,-,TRBJ2-1,TRBV7-3
CASSPSKMGTGYEQYF,TGTGCCAGCTCACCGTCCAAGATGGGGACAGGGTACGAGCAGTACTTC,-,TRBD1,TRBJ2-7,TRBV18
CASGRGAYEQYF,TGTGCCAGCGGCCGGGGAGCCTACGAGCAGTACTTC,-,-,TRBJ2-7,TRBV6-5
CASRLDRGPSYGYTF,TGTGCCAGCAGATTAGACAGGGGGCCGTCCTATGGCTACACCTTC,-,TRBD1,TRBJ1-2,TRBV6-5
CASRGQGAVQPQHF,TGTGCCAGCAGGGGACAAGGGGCGGTGCAGCCCCAGCATTTT,-,-,TRBJ1-5,TRBV6-5
CASSSHANQPQHF,TGTGCCAGCAGCTCCCATGCCAATCAGCCCCAGCATTTT,-,-,TRBJ1-5,TRBV7-2
CASSSPDNYGYTF,TGTGCCAGCAGTTCCCCGGACAATTATGGCTACACCTTC,-,-,TRBJ1-2,TRBV6-5
CASSLSPGTNNSPLHF,TGTGCCAGCAGTTTATCCCCGGGGACCAATAATTCACCCCTCCACTTT,-,-,TRBJ1-6,TRBV27
CASSISGTGNYGYTF,TGTGCCAGCAGCATCTCTGGGACAGGGAACTATGGCTACACCTTC,few,TRBD1,TRBJ1-2,TRBV6-5
CASSPQTFGGTDTQYF,TGTGCCAGCAGCCCACAAACCTTCGGGGGCACAGATACGCAGTATTTT,-,-,TRBJ2-3,TRBV7-2
CASSLVPPRLAGGTQYF,TGCGCCAGCAGCTTGGTTCCCCCCCGACTAGCGGGAGGGACCCAGTACTTC,-,TRBD2,TRBJ2-5,TRBV5-1
CASSLFPGTSGSYEQYF,TGTGCCAGCAGTCTATTCCCCGGGACTAGCGGGAGCTACGAGCAGTACTTC,-,TRBD2,TRBJ2-7,TRBV28
CASSDIQGLGNQPQHF,TGTGCCAGCAGTGATATACAGGGTCTAGGCAATCAGCCCCAGCATTTT,few,-,TRBJ1-5,TRBV6-1
CASSLEWGLRGWGINEKLFF,TGTGCCAGCAGTTTAGAATGGGGCCTCCGGGGGTGGGGCATTAATGAAAAACTGTTTTTT,-,-,TRBJ1-4,TRBV28
CASSYSIQGRNEQYF,TGTGCCAGCAGTTACTCGATACAGGGCAGGAACGAGCAGTACTTC,-,-,TRBJ2-7,TRBV6-5
CASSYSEEYYGYTF,TGTGCCAGCAGTTACTCGGAGGAATACTATGGCTACACCTTC,-,-,TRBJ1-2,TRBV6-5
CASSLLAGGPGSYNEQFF,TGTGCCAGCAGCCTACTAGCGGGAGGGCCGGGATCCTACAATGAGCAGTTCTTC,-,TRBD2,TRBJ2-1,TRBV7-3
CASRPYEQYF,TGTGCCAGCAGACCCTACGAGCAGTACTTC,-,-,TRBJ2-7,TRBV27
CAWSDRGAGNTIYF,TGTGCCTGGAGTGACAGGGGGGCTGGAAACACCATATATTTT,few,TRBD1,TRBJ1-3,TRBV30
CASSSRETQYF,TGTGCCAGCAGCTCTAGAGAGACCCAGTACTTC,-,-,TRBJ2-5,TRBV7-9
CASTHLGLAGVIDTQYF,TGTGCCAGCACTCACTTGGGGCTAGCGGGAGTGATTGATACGCAGTATTTT,-,TRBD2,TRBJ2-3,TRBV27
CASSLAWAGELFF,TGTGCCAGCAGCTTGGCCTGGGCCGGGGAGCTGTTTTTT,few,-,TRBJ2-2,TRBV5-8
CASSQGRGGQGHIQYF,TGCGCCAGCAGCCAAGGCCGGGGGGGACAGGGGCACATTCAGTACTTC,-,TRBD1,TRBJ2-4,TRBV4-3
CASSLWGMNTEAFF,TGTGCCAGCAGCTTGTGGGGCATGAACACTGAAGCTTTCTTT,-,-,TRBJ1-1,TRBV5-5
CASSPRGTQRETQYF,TGTGCCAGCAGCCCCCGCGGGACCCAGCGAGAGACCCAGTACTTC,-,-,TRBJ2-5,TRBV9
CASSSHRGSTDTQYF,TGTGCCAGCAGTTCCCACAGGGGTAGCACAGATACGCAGTATTTT,-,TRBD1,TRBJ2-3,TRBV6-6
CSVRPSGTYEQYF,TGCAGCGTTCGTCCTAGCGGCACCTACGAGCAGTACTTC,-,TRBD2,TRBJ2-7,TRBV29-1
CASSGAWGGDYGYTF,TGTGCCAGCAGCGGGGCCTGGGGCGGCGACTATGGCTACACCTTC,-,-,TRBJ1-2,TRBV5-4
CASSFRPGNTIYF,TGTGCCAGCAGTTTCAGGCCTGGAAACACCATATATTTT,-,-,TRBJ1-3,TRBV6-5
CASSFRISGANVLTF,TGTGCCAGCAGCTTTCGGATCTCTGGGGCCAACGTCCTGACTTTC,-,-,TRBJ2-6,TRBV7-2
CASSLTGGGNTGELFF,TGCGCCAGCAGCTTGACAGGGGGCGGGAACACCGGGGAGCTGTTTTTT,-,TRBD1,TRBJ2-2,TRBV5-1
CASSPGDRYEQYF,TGTGCCAGCAGCCCAGGGGACCGATATGAGCAGTACTTC,-,-,TRBJ2-7,TRBV6-5
CASSLDRGRLGGYTF,TGTGCCAGCAGTTTAGATCGGGGGAGGTTGGGTGGCTACACCTTC,-,-,TRBJ1-2,TRBV27
CASSYGPGYEQYF,TGTGCCAGCAGTTACGGGCCGGGGTACGAGCAGTACTTC,-,-,TRBJ2-7,TRBV6-5
CASTEGINQPQHF,TGTGCCAGTACCGAGGGTATCAATCAGCCCCAGCATTTT,-,-,TRBJ1-5,TRBV19